One sample yielded the 15 T cell receptor beta chains listed below, sequenced in a study of vaccination effects on CD4 cells after COVID-19. These receptors' targets are unknown. Sequencing in the ViraFEST assay came after antigen-specific CD4+ T cells had been expanded with viral peptide pools, which were used to stimulate PBMC. Following an approximately 9-day culture, CD4+ T cells were purified. Testing of the vaccine recipients showed negative nucleocapsid antibodies and no prior SARS-CoV-2 infection. Sequencing was performed with immunoSEQ multiplex PCR; in TCRdb, only in-frame clones are kept and a portion is missing. The data contain 35,000 to 45,000 clones, 70% to 80% of them singletons. The specimen comprised CD4+ T cells from PBMCs cultured with SARS-CoV-2 spike peptides, sampled before COVID-19 vaccination. Source of these receptors: a human donor who received a COVID-19 vaccine.

This sequence joins TRBV3-1 (or the pseudogene TRBV3-2) and TRBJ2-2; unclear D gene. Trimming removed 7 bases at V and 5 bases at J, with 14 bases between. This CDR3 has 14 residues. The germline V gene has CDR1 LGHDT and CDR2 YNNKEL (reference sequence). The DNA for the CDR3 is TGTGCCAGCACTTGGCGGCTACAAACCGGGGAGCTGTTTTTT. Its translation is CASTWRLQTGELFF.

The V call is TRBV7-2, the J call TRBJ2-3; D is unclear. CDR3 length equals 14 residues. Germline CDR1 reads SGHTA; CDR2 reads FQGNSA. V was clipped by 2 bases and J by 0 bases, with 6 bases between them. CDR3: CASSLLPSTDTQYF. As DNA, the CDR3 is TGTGCCAGCAGCTTATTACCTAGCACAGATACGCAGTATTTT. The full variable domain, rest sourced from reference TRBV7-2 and TRBJ2-3, is GAGVSQSPSNKVTEKGKDVELRCDPISGHTALYWYRQSLGQGLEFLIYFQGNSAPDKSGLPSDRFSAERTGGSVSTLTIQRTQQEDSAVYLCASSLLPSTDTQYFGPGTRLTVL.

There are a few counts of this clone. The chain joins TRBV4-1 to TRBJ1-1; 9 bases fit TRBD1. Germline values: CDR1 MGHRA, CDR2 YSYEKL. This CDR3 contains 14 residues. Trimming took 0 bases from V and 11 from J; bases not matched to a gene: 7. In DNA, the CDR3 is TGCGCCAGCAGCCAAGACGACAGGGGGGATACGGCTTTCTTT. Protein: CASSQDDRGDTAFF.

This chain links TRBV5-1 with TRBJ2-5, with 7 bases matching TRBD1. The trim removed 3 bases at V and 1 base at J, leaving 9 bases unmatched. There are 16 residues in the CDR3. Germline loops: CDR1 SGHRS, CDR2 YFSETQ. The CDR3 protein is CASSSYLGTVQETQYF. CDR3 DNA sequence: TGCGCCAGCAGCTCTTACCTCGGGACAGTCCAAGAGACCCAGTACTTC.

The chain joins TRBV10-1 to TRBJ2-4, with D possibly matching TRBD2 (5 bases). The V gene lost 5 bases and the J gene lost 7 bases, with 9 bases spanning the gap. This CDR3 region has 12 residues. Looked up from germline, CDR1 is WNHNN and CDR2 is SYGVQD (reference sequence). CDR3 bases: TGCGCCAGCAGTCCGGGGTGGAACATTCAGTACTTC. Its translation: CASSPGWNIQYF.

V usage is TRBV6-4 and J usage is TRBJ2-5; possible D gene TRBD2, 7 bases. Germline loops: CDR1 MRHNA, CDR2 SNTAGT. V was shortened by 10 bases and J by 3 bases, with 24 bases between the two germline ends. This CDR3 comprises 16 residues. CDR3 loop: CATRTLRGASEETQYF. The CDR3 DNA reads as TGTGCCACCCGGACACTACGGGGGGCCTCGGAAGAGACCCAGTACTTC.

This rearrangement joins TRBV6-2 or TRBV6-3 to TRBJ1-1; D gene unclear. Germline CDR1 is MNHEY and CDR2 is SVGEGT. CDR3 length: 17 residues. V dropped 0 bases and J dropped 3 bases, with 17 bases sitting between them. The DNA for the CDR3 is TGTGCCAGCAGTTACTCGTTATCGAGGACGACCGACACTGAAGCTTTCTTT. This sequence encodes CASSYSLSRTTDTEAFF.

V and J are TRBV9 and TRBJ1-3; 7 bases are shared with TRBD1. The CDR3 is 15 amino acids. From germline, CDR1 is SGDLS and CDR2 YYNGEE. After removal of 0 bases from V and 4 bases from J, the junction contained 4 bases not matched to a gene. CDR3 in DNA: TGTGCCAGCAGCGTAGGACAGGGAGCCGGAAACACCATATATTTT. Protein: CASSVGQGAGNTIYF.

The J gene is TRBJ2-7, the V gene TRBV5-6, with 9 nucleotides matching TRBD1. With 2 bases clipped from V and 6 bases from J, the junction kept 6 bases outside the gene matches. Germline V lookup: CDR1 SGHDT, CDR2 YYEEEE. The CDR3 is 14 amino acids. This CDR3 is CASSLRGQGTEQYV. CDR3 DNA: TGTGCCAGCAGCTTACGGGGACAGGGAACCGAGCAGTACGTC.

This chain joins TRBV28 and TRBJ1-1; 9 positions match TRBD1. Trimming removed 1 base from V and 4 bases from J; junction bases left unmatched: 7. The germline gives CDR1 MDHEN, CDR2 SYDVKM. This CDR3 spans 16 amino acids. CDR3 protein: CASSLLGQGVITEAFF. DNA of the CDR3: TGTGCCAGCAGTTTATTGGGACAGGGTGTAATCACTGAAGCTTTCTTT.

J is TRBJ2-7 and V is TRBV19, with D tentatively TRBD1 (5 bases). The germline V gene encodes CDR1 LNHDA and CDR2 SQIVND (reference sequence). Trimming removed 7 bases at V and 6 bases at J, with 13 bases between. This CDR3 comprises 12 residues. This CDR3 is CASKDRTGEQYV. The CDR3 nucleotides are TGTGCCAGTAAGGACCGTACAGGCGAGCAGTACGTC.

This clone was recorded a few times. The chain uses TRBV5-4 and TRBJ1-4; a possible D gene is TRBD1 (5 bases). From germline, CDR1 is SGHNT and CDR2 YYREEE (reference sequence). The CDR3 is 15 residues long. Trimming removed 3 bases at V and 0 bases at J, with 9 bases between. The chain's CDR3 is CASSYQGATNEKLFF. In DNA, the CDR3 is TGTGCCAGCAGCTACCAGGGAGCAACTAATGAAAAACTGTTTTTT. The variable domain in full, completed from reference TRBV5-4 and TRBJ1-4, reads ETGVTQSPTHLIKTRGQQVTLRCSSQSGHNTVSWYQQALGQGPQFIFQYYREEENGRGNFPPRFSGLQFPNYSSELNVNALELDDSALYLCASSYQGATNEKLFFGSGTQLSVL.

V gene TRBV24-1 combines with J gene TRBJ2-7, with 8 bases identical to TRBD1. Germline-derived CDR1 and CDR2 are KGHDR and SFDVKD. Trimming removed 8 bases from V and 7 bases from J; junction bases left unmatched: 12. There are 14 residues in the CDR3. The CDR3 sequence is CATTGQGATGEQYV. CDR3 sequence (DNA): TGTGCCACCACGGGGCAGGGGGCTACAGGGGAGCAGTACGTC.

The V and J genes are TRBV5-8 and TRBJ1-2; TRBD1 matches at 7 bases. V shed 1 base, J shed 8 bases, and the junction held 5 bases outside the gene matches. CDR3 length: 13 residues. CDR1 is SGHTS, CDR2 YDEGEE, per germline. In DNA form, the CDR3 reads TGTGCCAGCAGCTTGATCGGGACAGAGGGCTACACCTTC. It encodes CASSLIGTEGYTF.

In DNA, the CDR3 is TGTGCCAGCAGCTTAACGCTCCACTCGGCCAAGTACTTC. This gives the protein CASSLTLHSAKYF. The chain couples TRBV7-3 to TRBJ2-5; unclear D gene. The length of the CDR3 is 13 residues. The V and J ends lost 0 bases and 12 bases respectively, with 14 bases between them. Per the germline V gene, CDR1 is SGHTA and CDR2 is FQGTGA.